The 15 T cell receptor beta chains listed next were all sequenced from one sample in a study of blood T cell repertoires in COVID-19. The protocol was immunoSEQ multiplex PCR, while the TCRdb copy is restricted to in-frame clones and leaves out a portion. Here the sample spans about 110,000 clones, around 90% being singletons. The sample was peripheral blood. The receptor set was obtained from a human donor in a cohort sampled during active COVID-19.

This clone was detected once. This chain connects TRBV7-2 to TRBJ1-5; D remains unclear. Looked up from germline, CDR1 is SGHTA and CDR2 is FQGNSA. Trimming pared 5 bases from V and 5 bases from J, leaving 10 bases between. This CDR3 spans 13 amino acids. The CDR3 sequence is CASSPGTHQPQHF. Here the CDR3 DNA reads TGTGCCAGCAGCCCGGGAACCCATCAGCCCCAGCATTTT.

The chain is built from TRBV6-5 and TRBJ1-4; TRBD1 matches at 9 bases. Germline loops: CDR1 MNHEY, CDR2 SVGAGI. V shed 5 bases, J shed 8 bases, and the junction held 9 bases outside the gene matches. This CDR3 spans 15 amino acids. The CDR3 region has the DNA TGTGCCAGCAGTCCAGGGGACAGGGATTCCGAAAAACTGTTTTTT. Its protein is CASSPGDRDSEKLFF.

With respect to this clone: A read error may produce the germline difference seen at one junction end. The chain links TRBV6-1 to TRBJ2-3, with 8 bases that match TRBD1. Germline lookup yields CDR1 MNHNS and CDR2 SASEGT. This CDR3 comprises 16 residues. CDR3 in DNA: TGTGCCAGCAGGGAAGGGACAGGTCGAGGCACAGATACGCAGTATTTT. As protein: CASREGTGRGTDTQYF.

The chain uses TRBV7-8 and TRBJ2-5; 10 bases line up with TRBD2. V trimming: 5 bases; J trimming: 5 bases; junction bases outside the gene matches: 5. Germline values: CDR1 SGHVS, CDR2 FQNEAQ. The CDR3 totals 14 residues. CDR3 DNA: TGTGCCAGCAGCCGAGCGGGAGGGGTGGAGACCCAGTACTTC. Protein product: CASSRAGGVETQYF.

This rearrangement joins TRBV2 to TRBJ1-1; the D gene is possibly TRBD1 (6 bases). Germline loops: CDR1 SNHLY, CDR2 FYNNEI. The length of the CDR3 is 13 residues. The V gene lost 4 bases and the J gene lost 3 bases, with 9 bases spanning the gap. This chain's CDR3 is CASSVQGYTEAFF. The CDR3 bases are TGTGCCAGCAGTGTACAGGGCTACACTGAAGCTTTCTTT. The full variable domain, completed using reference TRBV2 and TRBJ1-1, is EPEVTQTPSHQVTQMGQEVILRCVPISNHLYFYWYRQILGQKVEFLVSFYNNEISEKSEIFDDQFSVERPDGSNFTLKIRSTKLEDSAMYFCASSVQGYTEAFFGQGTRLTVV.

J is TRBJ2-7 and V is TRBV5-5; 10 nucleotides agree with TRBD2. Unmatched junction bases numbered 14, after V lost 6 bases and J lost 8 bases. This CDR3 region has 15 residues. The germline CDR1 and CDR2 sequences are SGHKS and YYEKEE (reference sequence). CDR3: CASTQNLAGDLKQYF. CDR3 in DNA: TGTGCCAGCACCCAGAACCTAGCGGGGGACCTCAAGCAGTACTTC.

The chain combines TRBV9 with TRBJ2-1, with D possibly TRBD1 on 6 matching bases. This CDR3 is built from 15 residues. Trimming stripped 3 bases from V and 4 bases from J, with 14 bases between. In germline, CDR1 is SGDLS, CDR2 YYNGEE. This CDR3 is CASSASAGQYNEQFF. CDR3 DNA sequence: TGTGCCAGCAGCGCCTCCGCCGGACAGTACAATGAGCAGTTCTTC.

This chain uses TRBV19 with TRBJ2-5, with D possibly matching TRBD1 (5 bases). CDR1 and CDR2 from the germline V gene are LNHDA and SQIVND (reference sequence). V lost 4 bases, J lost 4 bases, and 10 bases lay in between. There are 13 residues in the CDR3. In DNA form, the CDR3 reads TGTGCCAGTAGTACAGGGCGGCGAGAGACCCAGTACTTC. Protein sequence: CASSTGRRETQYF.

The rearrangement joins TRBV19 to TRBJ2-7, with 9 nucleotides matching TRBD1. The CDR3 is 16 residues long. From germline, CDR1 is LNHDA and CDR2 SQIVND (reference sequence). Trimming took 1 base from V and 1 from J; bases not matched to a gene: 5. The CDR3 DNA reads TGTGCCAGTAGTATAGTGCCCGGGACAGGGTCCTACGAGCAGTACTTC. Translating gives CASSIVPGTGSYEQYF. The full variable domain, rest sourced from reference TRBV19 and TRBJ2-7, is DGGITQSPKYLFRKEGQNVTLSCEQNLNHDAMYWYRQDPGQGLRLIYYSQIVNDFQKGDIAEGYSVSREKKESFPLTVTSAQKNPTAFYLCASSIVPGTGSYEQYFGPGTRLTVT.

V usage is TRBV4-3 and J usage is TRBJ1-2; D is ambiguous. The CDR3 is made up of 13 amino acids. Germline loops: CDR1 LGHNA, CDR2 YSLEER. V gave up 1 base and J gave up 6 bases, with 9 bases separating them. The CDR3 reads CASSQVAGNGYTF. CDR3 nucleotides: TGCGCCAGCAGCCAAGTGGCGGGTAATGGCTACACCTTC.

The count of this clone is one. The chain employs TRBV5-4 and TRBJ2-1; 8 bases match TRBD2. CDR1 and CDR2 (germline): SGHNT, YYREEE (reference sequence). This CDR3 has 13 amino acids. The ends lost 0 bases at V and 9 bases at J; junction bases unmatched: 2. This chain's CDR3 is CASSLGTSSEQFF. The CDR3 coding sequence is TGTGCCAGCAGCTTGGGGACTAGCAGTGAGCAGTTCTTC.

The rearrangement joins TRBV7-2 to TRBJ1-2, with 7 bases lining up with TRBD1. This CDR3 contains 14 residues. The germline V gene has CDR1 SGHTA and CDR2 FQGNSA. V gave up 2 bases and J gave up 6 bases; unmatched junction bases: 6. The CDR3 is CASSLLQGRDGYTF. CDR3 sequence (DNA): TGTGCCAGCAGCTTACTACAGGGGCGCGATGGCTACACCTTC. The complete variable domain, with remaining parts taken from reference TRBV7-2 and TRBJ1-2, reads GAGVSQSPSNKVTEKGKDVELRCDPISGHTALYWYRQSLGQGLEFLIYFQGNSAPDKSGLPSDRFSAERTGGSVSTLTIQRTQQEDSAVYLCASSLLQGRDGYTFGSGTRLTVV.

The chain is built from TRBV13 and TRBJ2-7; perhaps TRBD2 as D (6 bases). The germline gives CDR1 PRHDT, CDR2 FYEKMQ (reference sequence). V shed 3 bases and J shed 4 bases, with 16 bases lying between them. CDR3 length equals 15 residues. CDR3 amino acids: CASSFSAGLPYEQYF. The CDR3 bases are TGTGCCAGCAGCTTTAGCGCGGGACTCCCGTACGAGCAGTACTTC.

CDR3 nucleotides: TGCGCCAGCAGCCAAGATACAGGGGGAGCGGGCACTGAAGCTTTCTTT. Translating it yields CASSQDTGGAGTEAFF. This chain connects TRBV4-1 to TRBJ1-1; 8 positions agree with TRBD1. CDR1 is MGHRA and CDR2 is YSYEKL in the germline V gene. Trimming cost V 0 bases and J 4 bases; bases outside gene matches: 7. There are 16 residues in the CDR3.

A word on this clone: The identical CDR3 is also encoded by other nucleotide sequences in the sample. CDR3 DNA sequence: TGTGCCAGCAGCTTGGGTCAGAGCAATCAGCCCCAGCATTTT. This translates into CASSLGQSNQPQHF. This sequence joins TRBV5-6 and TRBJ1-5, with D hard to call. The V end lost 0 bases, the J end lost 1 base, and 5 bases lay between the germline ends. The V gene's germline CDR1 is SGHDT and CDR2 YYEEEE. The CDR3 spans 14 residues.